This TCR beta chain was obtained from a study of PD-1 and CTLA-4 blockade in melanoma (dated by TCRdb to 2020 to 2023). A note on the overall study: In patients with melanoma, the researchers looked at the effects of CTLA-4 blockade versus PD-1 blockade on the CD8 T cell response that was melanoma-reactive.

A few counts support this clone. Its antigen is not yet known. No quality values exist for individual bases; no much larger clone is one base distant. Preparation of the library involved the immunoSEQ multiplex PCR assay. TCRdb holds this immuneACCESS table with in-frame rearrangements only. Some clones are missing; in checked studies, unresolved V genes explain under half, and the rest has no known cause. The sample table shows roughly 7,200 clones, and about four fifths are seen once. The biggest ten clones account for 30% to 45% of the sample. The sample in question was CD8+ T cells from peripheral blood, obtained before anti-PD-1 treatment. The sequence was obtained from a human donor with melanoma.

The nucleotides read TGTGCCAGCAGCCTCAGCCTAAACGAGCAGTACTTC. It is translated as CASSLSLNEQYF. The rearrangement joined TRBV6-5 to TRBJ2-7; the D gene is unclear. Via the germline V gene, CDR1 is MNHEY and CDR2 SVGAGI. The CDR3 numbers 12 residues from cysteine through phenylalanine. The read is trimmed to its CDR3 DNA, 36 bases read in frame from base 1. V was cut back by 6 bases and J by 5 bases, leaving a gap of 11 bases between them.